This TCR beta chain emerged from a study of blood T cell repertoires in COVID-19. About the study: Sample material is recorded as cDNA or gDNA derived from T cells, B-cell-depleted T cells, or PBMCs.

Per the original data handling: Counts of nucleated cells, estimated from reference gene primer amplification, were obtained. Some clones are missing from TCRdb's copy, which holds only in-frame ones; the method was immunoSEQ multiplex PCR. V, J and clone size are taken as reported in that table, and D and trimming were inferred from the DNA itself. The table records tens of thousands of clones, about 81% of them present only once. The CDR3 totals 12 residues. The V gene lost 3 bases and the J gene lost 10 bases, with 12 bases spanning the gap. Per the germline V gene, CDR1 is LGHNA and CDR2 is YSLEER.

The sequenced sample consisted of peripheral blood. V and J are TRBV4-3 and TRBJ1-1; D may be TRBD1 (5 bases). The sequence derives from a human donor in a cohort sampled during active COVID-19. This CDR3 reads CASSQPDSGAFF. CDR3 sequence (DNA): TGCGCCAGCAGCCAGCCCGACAGTGGAGCTTTCTTT.